One and the same sample provided the 9 T cell receptor beta chains below, sequenced in a study of T cell responses to AZD1222 COVID-19 vaccine. Assay: immunoSEQ multiplex PCR; the TCRdb copy retains only in-frame clones and omits some. The sample shows approximately 140,000 clones, about nine tenths of them seen only once. This material consisted of peripheral blood, taken on day 0 of AZD1222 vaccination. The source is an adult in good health.

A few counts support this clone. The gene calls are TRBV6-5 and TRBJ1-1; 8 bases line up with TRBD1. The CDR3 is 15 amino acids. Trimming at V came to 0 bases and at J to 6 bases, leaving 6 bases not matched to a gene. Germline values: CDR1 MNHEY, CDR2 SVGAGI. For the CDR3, the DNA is TGTGCCAGCAGTTACTCCTCTCAGGGGGCCGCTGAAGCTTTCTTT. Amino acids: CASSYSSQGAAEAFF.

The chain joins TRBV28 to TRBJ1-2; D may be TRBD1 (5 bases). There are 13 residues in the CDR3. Germline-derived CDR1 and CDR2 are MDHEN and SYDVKM. V was cut by 6 bases and J by 7 bases, with 15 bases left in between. CDR3 in DNA: TGTGCCAGCAGCTCTCGGGCAGGGACTGGCTACACCTTC. It is translated as CASSSRAGTGYTF.

This rearrangement joins TRBV30 to TRBJ1-6, with D tentatively TRBD1 (6 bases). This CDR3 has 13 residues. Trimming shortened V by 5 bases and J by 9 bases, and 14 bases separated the two germline ends. Germline V gene sequence: CDR1 GTSNPN, CDR2 SVGIG (reference sequence). The CDR3 DNA sequence: TGTGCCTGGGGTTACAGGGAGGGTTCACCCCTCCACTTT. Its translation: CAWGYREGSPLHF.

The genes are TRBV2 and TRBJ1-1; D uncertain. Trimming took off 2 bases at V and 11 bases at J, with 9 bases between the two ends. The CDR3 covers 11 residues. Germline V gene sequence: CDR1 SNHLY, CDR2 FYNNEI. In nucleotides, the CDR3 is TGTGCCAGCAGTGAAAAGATCGGGGCTTTCTTT. Translated: CASSEKIGAFF. The full variable domain, its missing parts supplied by reference TRBV2 and TRBJ1-1, is EPEVTQTPSHQVTQMGQEVILRCVPISNHLYFYWYRQILGQKVEFLVSFYNNEISEKSEIFDDQFSVERPDGSNFTLKIRSTKLEDSAMYFCASSEKIGAFFGQGTRLTVV.

This chain joins TRBV9 and TRBJ1-6; no reliable D call. Trimming shortened V by 0 bases and J by 6 bases, and 10 bases separated the two germline ends. The CDR3 has 15 residues. Germline lookup yields CDR1 SGDLS and CDR2 YYNGEE. The CDR3 protein is CASSVEGIGNSPLHF. The CDR3 region has the DNA TGTGCCAGCAGCGTAGAAGGGATTGGTAATTCACCCCTCCACTTT.

The chain has TRBV7-2 and TRBJ1-3; D uncertain. V was clipped by 2 bases and J by 4 bases, with 9 bases between them. This CDR3 has 14 amino acids. Looked up from germline, CDR1 is SGHTA and CDR2 is FQGNSA. DNA for the CDR3: TGTGCCAGCAGCTTACGGGAGGCCGGAAACACCATATATTTT. Translated, it gives CASSLREAGNTIYF.

The V gene is TRBV11-2, the J gene TRBJ1-1; D remains unclear. There are 17 residues in the CDR3. Germline-derived CDR1 and CDR2 are SGHAT and FQNNGV. V lost 3 bases to trimming and J lost 0 bases, with 17 bases between them. CDR3 loop: CASSFDPPTYMNTEAFF. CDR3 bases: TGTGCCAGCAGCTTCGATCCCCCGACCTACATGAACACTGAAGCTTTCTTT.

V is TRBV11-2 and J is TRBJ1-1; the match to TRBD1 covers 7 bases. The germline V gene encodes CDR1 SGHAT and CDR2 FQNNGV. The CDR3 totals 15 residues. The V and J ends lost 4 bases and 1 base, in that order; junction bases with no gene match: 6. Here the CDR3 reads CASSSAGQRNTEAFF. The CDR3, as DNA: TGTGCCAGCAGCTCGGCGGGACAGCGGAACACTGAAGCTTTCTTT. The entire variable domain, with the rest obtained from reference TRBV11-2 and TRBJ1-1, is as follows: EAGVAQSPRYKIIEKRQSVAFWCNPISGHATLYWYQQILGQGPKLLIQFQNNGVVDDSQLPKDRFSAERLKGVDSTLKIQPAKLEDSAVYLCASSSAGQRNTEAFFGQGTRLTVV.

This rearrangement joins TRBV6-6 to TRBJ1-3; D unclear. V shed 5 bases and J shed 0 bases, with 11 bases lying between them. CDR3 size: 15 residues. Germline CDR1 reads MNHNY; CDR2 reads SVGAGI (reference sequence). The CDR3 spells CASSGQSFSGNTIYF. In DNA form, the CDR3 reads TGTGCCAGCAGTGGTCAGAGTTTCTCTGGAAACACCATATATTTT.